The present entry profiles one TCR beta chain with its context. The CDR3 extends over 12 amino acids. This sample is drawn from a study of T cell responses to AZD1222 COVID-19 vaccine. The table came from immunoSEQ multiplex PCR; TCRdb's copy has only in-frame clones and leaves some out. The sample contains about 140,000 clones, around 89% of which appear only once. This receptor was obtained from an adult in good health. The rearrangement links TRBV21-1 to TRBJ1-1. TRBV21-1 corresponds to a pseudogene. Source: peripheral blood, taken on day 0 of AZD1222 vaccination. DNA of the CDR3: TGTGCCAGCAGCAAGTACTTCCTGAGGGCTTTCTTT. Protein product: CASSKYFLRAFF.